Following are 8 T cell receptor beta chains from one sample sequenced in a study of blood T cell repertoires in COVID-19. TCRdb keeps only in-frame clones here, not all; method: immunoSEQ multiplex PCR. The repertoire holds about 220,000 clones, with around 85% as singletons. The sequencing input was peripheral blood. The receptors were gathered from an older woman with COVID-19, enrolled during active disease.

The genes are TRBV19 and TRBJ2-6; a possible D gene is TRBD1 (6 bases). V was pared by 5 bases and J by 2 bases, with 13 bases between. Germline-derived CDR1 and CDR2 are LNHDA and SQIVND (reference sequence). There are 16 residues in the CDR3. CDR3 amino acids: CASSAPNRAGANVLTF. In DNA, the CDR3 is TGTGCCAGTAGTGCCCCGAACAGGGCTGGGGCCAACGTCCTGACTTTC.

This chain uses TRBV15 with TRBJ2-5; possibly TRBD1 for D (6 bases). The CDR3 is 15 residues long. Per the germline V gene, CDR1 is LNHNV and CDR2 is YYDKDF (reference sequence). The V and J ends lost 0 bases and 4 bases respectively, with 12 bases between them. The CDR3 nucleotides read TGTGCCACCAGCAGAGATCGATTCAGGGGAGAGACCCAGTACTTC. This sequence encodes CATSRDRFRGETQYF.

This clone was recorded once. The V gene is TRBV7-3, the J gene TRBJ2-1; TRBD2 aligns across 13 bases. The CDR3 consists of 17 residues. The V and J ends lost 5 bases and 6 bases, in that order; junction bases with no gene match: 10. Germline values: CDR1 SGHTA, CDR2 FQGTGA. CDR3 nucleotides: TGTGCCAGCAGCGCATCGGGGGGACTAGCGGGGCCCAATGAGCAGTTCTTC. It translates to CASSASGGLAGPNEQFF.

V is TRBV19 and J is TRBJ1-2; tentatively, D is TRBD1 (6 bases). The V end was cut by 6 bases, the J end by 7 bases, with 27 bases between. The CDR3 has 17 residues. Germline V gives CDR1 LNHDA, CDR2 SQIVND (reference sequence). Here the CDR3 DNA reads TGTGCCAGTAGCTCCCAGGGGACGCGGTTCTTGATATCTGGCTACACCTTC. This gives the protein CASSSQGTRFLISGYTF.

The chain employs TRBV7-2 and TRBJ2-1, with D perhaps TRBD2 (5 bases). Germline V gene lookup returns CDR1 SGHTA and CDR2 FQGNSA. The CDR3 runs 14 residues. V was trimmed by 7 bases and J by 6 bases, leaving 16 bases between them. This CDR3 reads CASNTDFFFNEQFF. In DNA form, the CDR3 reads TGTGCCAGCAACACGGACTTTTTTTTCAATGAGCAGTTCTTC.

The chain has TRBV4-2 and TRBJ2-7, with 10 bases lining up with TRBD2. CDR3 length equals 14 residues. Germline CDR1 is LGHNA and CDR2 is YNFKEQ. The V segment lost 4 bases and the J segment 6 bases; nucleotides outside the gene matches: 6. The CDR3 loop is CASSPLGLAVEQYF. The CDR3 DNA reads TGTGCCAGCAGCCCCCTCGGACTAGCGGTCGAGCAGTACTTC.

This rearrangement joins TRBV10-1 to TRBJ2-7, with D possibly matching TRBD2 (6 bases). CDR1 is WNHNN, CDR2 SYGVQD, per germline (reference sequence). This CDR3 contains 16 residues. V was pared by 6 bases and J by 0 bases, with 18 bases between. In nucleotides, the CDR3 is TGCGCCAGCAGAACCCTCTCTGACGGGAGCTCCTACGAGCAGTACTTC. It specifies CASRTLSDGSSYEQYF.

The J gene is TRBJ1-2, the V gene TRBV6-6; D may be TRBD1 (6 bases). The V gene lost 10 bases and the J gene lost 3 bases, with 15 bases spanning the gap. CDR3 size: 13 residues. CDR1 is MNHNY and CDR2 is SVGAGI in the germline V gene (reference sequence). CDR3 sequence reads: CATNRDGDYGYTF. In DNA form, the CDR3 reads TGTGCCACCAACAGGGATGGGGACTATGGCTACACCTTC.